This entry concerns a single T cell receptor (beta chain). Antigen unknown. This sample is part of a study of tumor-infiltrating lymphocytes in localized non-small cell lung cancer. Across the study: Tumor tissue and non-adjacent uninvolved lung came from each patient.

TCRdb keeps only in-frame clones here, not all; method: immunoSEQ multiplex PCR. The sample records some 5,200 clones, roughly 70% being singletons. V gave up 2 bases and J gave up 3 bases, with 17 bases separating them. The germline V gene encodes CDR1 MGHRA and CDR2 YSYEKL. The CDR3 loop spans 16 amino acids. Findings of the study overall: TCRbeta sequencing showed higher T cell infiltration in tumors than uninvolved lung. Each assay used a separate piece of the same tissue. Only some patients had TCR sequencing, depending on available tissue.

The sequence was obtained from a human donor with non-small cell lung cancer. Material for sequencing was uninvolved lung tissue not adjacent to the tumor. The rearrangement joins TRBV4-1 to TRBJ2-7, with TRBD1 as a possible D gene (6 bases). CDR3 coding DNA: TGCGCCAGCAGCCAACCGACAGGCAAGAGGTTCTACGAGCAGTACTTC. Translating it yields CASSQPTGKRFYEQYF.